The 7 T cell receptor beta chains below come from one sample, sequenced in a study of molecular identifiers for immune sequencing clone quantification. TCRdb analysed the PCR reads with MiXCR anew, one entry per CDR3 protein. The repertoire holds a few hundred thousand distinct CDR3 sequences, with about 23% as singletons. Sample: naive CD8+ T cells from blood, with Jurkat cell RNA spiked in. Subset indicated: FACS-sorted CD8+CD4-CCR7+CD45RA+ naive T cells. All receptors derive from a human donor in good health. Some libraries in this study had Jurkat cell RNA spiked in.

This clonotype was seen repeatedly, ten times or more. This rearrangement joins TRBV5-1 to TRBJ2-7; D is possibly TRBD2 (7 bases). The germline V and J ends were trimmed by 4 bases and 4 bases, with 24 bases remaining between them. Germline V gene sequence: CDR1 SGHRS, CDR2 YFSETQ. The CDR3 has 17 residues. The DNA for the CDR3 is TGCGCCAGCAGCACCCATCGATACGCGGGGGCCGAATACGAGCAGTACTTC. The encoded protein is CASSTHRYAGAEYEQYF. Full variable domain (missing parts from reference TRBV5-1 and TRBJ2-7): KAGVTQTPRYLIKTRGQQVTLSCSPISGHRSVSWYQQTPGQGLQFLFEYFSETQRNKGNFPGRFSGRQFSNSRSEMNVSTLELGDSALYLCASSTHRYAGAEYEQYFGPGTRLTVT.

Comment on this clonotype: A read error may be the cause here, since a much bigger clone is one base away. The chain joins TRBV28 to TRBJ2-1, with a weak D call TRBD2 (6 bases). Germline V CDR1 and CDR2: MDHEN, SYDVKM. The CDR3 has 14 amino acids. CDR3 in amino acids: CASSPAREYNEQIF. The DNA of the CDR3 is TGTGCCAGCAGTCCGGCCCGGGAGTACAATGAGCAGATCTTC.

On this clonotype itself: This CDR3 fails to terminate in the conserved phenylalanine or tryptophan, so it likely reflects a read error. The chain recombines TRBV9 with TRBJ1-5; D is perhaps TRBD1 (6 bases). Trimming cost V 3 bases and J 0 bases, with 19 bases left between them. There are 18 residues in the CDR3. Per the germline V gene, CDR1 is SGDLS and CDR2 is YYNGEE. The CDR3 DNA is TGTGCCAGCAGCGCCACCCAAGCAGGGACATATAGCAATCAGCCCCAGCATCTT. Encoded protein: CASSATQAGTYSNQPQHL.

There are many counts of this clonotype. V is TRBV25-1 and J is TRBJ1-2, with no clear D. V lost 4 bases, J lost 7 bases, and 7 bases lay in between. Per the germline V gene, CDR1 is MGHDK and CDR2 is SYGVNS. CDR3 length equals 11 residues. CDR3 residues: CASSGGAGYTF. The CDR3 nucleotides read TGTGCCAGCAGTGGAGGTGCTGGCTACACCTTC.

This clonotype was seen at least ten times. V usage is TRBV19 and J usage is TRBJ2-1, with D possibly being TRBD2 (5 bases). CDR1 is LNHDA and CDR2 is SQIVND in the germline V gene (reference sequence). With 1 base removed from V and 8 bases from J, the gap between germline ends came to 12 bases. The CDR3 length is 14 residues. CDR3 DNA sequence: TGTGCCAGTAGTATAGGGAATAGCGAGGATGAGCAGTTCTTC. As protein: CASSIGNSEDEQFF.

The chain's CDR3 is CASSQDKRPRLAAYNEQFF. The CDR3 DNA is TGCGCCAGCAGCCAAGATAAACGGCCCCGACTAGCGGCCTACAATGAGCAGTTCTTC. The gene calls are TRBV4-3 and TRBJ2-1, with TRBD2 identical over 9 bases. Trimming took 0 bases from V and 2 from J; bases not matched to a gene: 11. The CDR3 runs to 19 residues. CDR1 is LGHNA and CDR2 is YSLEER in the germline V gene.

Notes on this clonotype: This may arise from a read error, as a much more abundant clone is one base away. This chain connects TRBV5-1 to TRBJ2-7, with D possibly TRBD2 on 7 matching bases. Germline V gene data show CDR1 as SGHRS and CDR2 as YFSETQ. The length of the CDR3 is 16 residues. The CDR3 DNA reads TGCGCCGGCAGCTCCCTGGGAGGGGGAAGCTCCTACGAGCAGTACTTC. Translation: CAGSSLGGGSSYEQYF. The variable domain in full, with the rest retrieved from reference TRBV5-1 and TRBJ2-7, is KAGVTQTPRYLIKTRGQQVTLSCSPISGHRSVSWYQQTPGQGLQFLFEYFSETQRNKGNFPGRFSGRQFSNSRSEMNVSTLELGDSALYLCAGSSLGGGSSYEQYFGPGTRLTVT.